This is a list of T cell receptor beta chains from one sample in a study of blood T cell repertoires in COVID-19. Repertoires were generated with immunoSEQ multiplex PCR, while TCRdb's copy carries only in-frame clones and drops some. The sample has a few hundred thousand clones; around 86% are singletons. The sample consisted of peripheral blood. These TCRs come from a human donor in a cohort sampled during active COVID-19. Both conserved end residues are part of each CDR3. D genes are given only for firm matches. Clone size appears in some rows only: once, few, many, or a class for an expanded clone.

v_gene	j_gene	d_gene	abundance	CDR3aa	CDR3nt
TRBV30	TRBJ2-3	TRBD2	.	CAWSTGRADTQYF	TGTGCCTGGAGCACCGGGAGGGCAGATACGCAGTATTTT
TRBV5-4	TRBJ1-2	.	.	CASSLGRGDRYGYTF	TGTGCCAGCAGCTTGGGGAGGGGTGATCGCTATGGCTACACCTTC
TRBV5-8	TRBJ2-7	.	.	CASSFLLRAYEQYF	TGTGCCAGCAGCTTTTTGCTGCGGGCCTACGAGCAGTACTTC
TRBV3-1/TRBV3-2	TRBJ2-5	TRBD1	.	CASSLMTGQETQYF	TGTGCCAGCAGCCTTATGACAGGGCAAGAGACCCAGTACTTC
TRBV28	TRBJ2-7	.	.	CASRLRATSYEQYF	TGTGCCAGCAGACTCAGGGCTACCTCCTACGAGCAGTACTTC
TRBV6-5	TRBJ1-3	.	.	CASSQYRVGNTIYF	TGTGCCAGCAGTCAGTACAGGGTCGGAAACACCATATATTTT
TRBV6-5	TRBJ1-4	.	.	CASLNEKLFF	TGTGCCAGCTTAAATGAAAAACTGTTTTTT
TRBV4-2	TRBJ1-5	.	few	CASSQERGGNQPQHF	TGTGCCAGCAGCCAAGAAAGAGGAGGGAATCAGCCCCAGCATTTT
TRBV19	TRBJ2-7	TRBD2	.	CATRDYAYEQYF	TGTGCCACCCGGGACTATGCTTACGAGCAGTACTTC
TRBV28	TRBJ1-4	.	.	CASSFSGRANEKLFF	TGTGCCAGCAGTTTTTCGGGTCGGGCTAATGAAAAACTGTTTTTT
TRBV7-2	TRBJ1-6	.	.	CASSLGTVPFNSPLHF	TGTGCCAGCAGCTTAGGGACTGTCCCCTTTAATTCACCCCTCCACTTT
TRBV24-1	TRBJ2-3	.	.	CATSLAANTQYF	TGTGCCACCAGTCTAGCAGCTAATACGCAGTATTTT
TRBV28	TRBJ1-1	.	few	CASTGHLNTEAFF	TGTGCCAGCACTGGACACCTGAACACTGAAGCTTTCTTT
TRBV7-8	TRBJ2-7	TRBD2	once	CASSLDGGGFYEQYF	TGTGCCAGCAGCTTAGATGGGGGGGGGTTCTACGAGCAGTACTTC
TRBV29-1	TRBJ2-1	.	few	CSVLLSPSDQQFF	TGCAGCGTCCTCCTAAGCCCTTCCGATCAGCAGTTCTTC